The rows below give T cell receptor beta chains drawn from one sample of a study of T cell responses to AZD1222 COVID-19 vaccine. Libraries were prepared by immunoSEQ multiplex PCR; TCRdb keeps only in-frame clonotypes and omits some of them. In the table there are 130,000 to 150,000 clones, 88% of which are singletons. The source material was peripheral blood, sampled 28 days after the second dose of the MenACWY control vaccine. The receptor source for this set is an adult who received the MenACWY meningococcal vaccine as a control. The CDR3 runs from the conserved cysteine through the conserved F or W. D genes are given only for firm matches. A clone size is listed for some rows: how often the clone was seen (once, few, many), or a class if it is expanded.

V: TRBV5-4; size: NA; J: TRBJ2-1; length: 14; D: TRBD2; CDR3: CASSREGGYNEQFF; DNA: TGTGCCAGCAGCCGGGAGGGGGGATACAATGAGCAGTTCTTC
V: TRBV19; size: NA; J: TRBJ2-7; length: 18; D: NA; CDR3: CASSNSIPGTLDPYEQYF; DNA: TGTGCCAGTAGTAATTCCATACCAGGGACGCTTGATCCCTACGAGCAGTACTTC
V: TRBV6-4; size: NA; J: TRBJ2-3; length: 15; D: NA; CDR3: CASSAEQGFTDTQYF; DNA: TGTGCCAGCAGCGCCGAACAGGGCTTCACAGATACGCAGTATTTT
V: TRBV4-1; size: NA; J: TRBJ2-1; length: 16; D: NA; CDR3: CASSQDTSLSYNEQFF; DNA: TGCGCCAGCAGCCAAGATACTAGCCTCTCCTACAATGAGCAGTTCTTC
V: TRBV27; size: NA; J: TRBJ2-7; length: 10; D: NA; CDR3: CASSLYEQYF; DNA: TGTGCCAGCAGTCTCTACGAGCAGTACTTC
V: TRBV28; size: NA; J: TRBJ1-5; length: 12; D: NA; CDR3: CASSPIDQPQHF; DNA: TGTGCCAGCAGCCCTATCGATCAGCCCCAGCATTTT
V: TRBV19; size: NA; J: TRBJ1-6; length: 17; D: TRBD1; CDR3: CASRRGTGGSYNSPLHF; DNA: TGTGCCAGTAGACGGGGGACAGGGGGCTCCTATAATTCACCCCTCCACTTT
V: TRBV28; size: NA; J: TRBJ2-7; length: 15; D: TRBD1; CDR3: CASSLSGQVNYEQYF; DNA: TGTGCCAGCAGTTTATCGGGACAGGTCAACTACGAGCAGTACTTC
V: TRBV7-2; size: NA; J: TRBJ1-1; length: 13; D: NA; CDR3: CASSLGGAVGAFF; DNA: TGTGCCAGCAGCTTAGGGGGGGCGGTTGGAGCTTTCTTT
V: TRBV5-1; size: NA; J: TRBJ2-5; length: 16; D: TRBD1; CDR3: CASSLAGQGGQETQYF; DNA: TGCGCCAGCAGCTTGGCGGGACAGGGTGGCCAAGAGACCCAGTACTTC
V: TRBV5-1; size: NA; J: TRBJ2-7; length: 14; D: NA; CDR3: CASSLGPGYYEQYF; DNA: TGCGCCAGCAGCTTGGGTCCAGGGTACTACGAGCAGTACTTC
V: TRBV29-1; size: few; J: TRBJ2-3; length: 12; D: NA; CDR3: CSVRYAADTQYF; DNA: TGCAGCGTCCGGTACGCGGCAGATACGCAGTATTTT
V: TRBV27; size: once; J: TRBJ2-6; length: 16; D: NA; CDR3: CASSLWGNSGANVLTF; DNA: TGTGCCAGCAGTTTATGGGGGAACTCTGGGGCCAACGTCCTGACTTTC
V: TRBV9; size: once; J: TRBJ2-2; length: 18; D: NA; CDR3: CASSPGSWRGPNTGELFF; DNA: TGTGCCAGCAGCCCAGGGTCGTGGCGGGGGCCTAACACCGGGGAGCTGTTTTTT
V: TRBV28; size: NA; J: TRBJ2-7; length: 13; D: NA; CDR3: CASAHPGPYEQYF; DNA: TGTGCCAGCGCACACCCGGGACCTTACGAGCAGTACTTC
V: TRBV24-1; size: NA; J: TRBJ2-1; length: 16; D: TRBD1; CDR3: CATSDPRTGTRNEQFF; DNA: TGTGCCACCAGTGATCCCCGGACAGGGACTCGGAATGAGCAGTTCTTC
V: TRBV6-4; size: few; J: TRBJ1-2; length: 15; D: TRBD1; CDR3: CASSDGNRGIYGYTF; DNA: TGTGCCAGCAGTGACGGAAACAGGGGTATCTATGGCTACACCTTC
V: TRBV6-2/TRBV6-3; size: NA; J: TRBJ1-2; length: 13; D: NA; CDR3: CASSFGGFYGYTF; DNA: TGTGCCAGCAGTTTCGGCGGATTCTATGGCTACACCTTC
V: TRBV19; size: NA; J: TRBJ2-7; length: 18; D: TRBD2; CDR3: CASSIGASGGASSYEQYF; DNA: TGTGCCAGTAGTATAGGGGCTAGCGGGGGCGCAAGCTCCTACGAGCAGTACTTC
V: TRBV6-4; size: NA; J: TRBJ1-1; length: 13; D: NA; CDR3: CASRRTENTEAFF; DNA: TGTGCCAGCAGACGGACAGAAAACACTGAAGCTTTCTTT
V: TRBV5-4; size: NA; J: TRBJ1-3; length: 14; D: NA; CDR3: CASSLVGPGNTIYF; DNA: TGTGCCAGCAGCTTGGTTGGACCTGGAAACACCATATATTTT
V: TRBV19; size: NA; J: TRBJ2-7; length: 12; D: NA; CDR3: CASSIGGYEQYF; DNA: TGTGCCAGTAGTATTGGGGGTTACGAGCAGTACTTC
V: TRBV6-5; size: NA; J: TRBJ2-3; length: 14; D: TRBD2; CDR3: CASCIAGSTDTQYF; DNA: TGTGCCAGTTGCATAGCGGGAAGCACAGATACGCAGTATTTT
V: TRBV25-1; size: few; J: TRBJ1-2; length: 14; D: NA; CDR3: CASSPSPARHGYTF; DNA: TGTGCCAGCAGTCCTTCCCCGGCTCGGCATGGCTACACCTTC
V: TRBV7-6; size: few; J: TRBJ1-6; length: 19; D: NA; CDR3: CASSSTVTGQRRARSPLHF; DNA: TGTGCCAGCAGCTCTACTGTCACAGGCCAGAGAAGGGCCCGGTCACCCCTCCACTTT
V: TRBV25-1; size: NA; J: TRBJ1-1; length: 15; D: NA; CDR3: CASSELGGGIAEAFF; DNA: TGTGCCAGCAGTGAATTGGGAGGGGGGATCGCTGAAGCTTTCTTT
V: TRBV5-8; size: NA; J: TRBJ2-7; length: 14; D: NA; CDR3: CASSRAGFSYEQYF; DNA: TGTGCCAGCAGCCGAGCGGGTTTCTCCTACGAGCAGTACTTC
V: TRBV24-1; size: NA; J: TRBJ2-2; length: 17; D: TRBD2; CDR3: CATSTSRGRARAGELFF; DNA: TGTGCCACCAGTACTTCCAGAGGGAGGGCGAGGGCCGGGGAGCTGTTTTTT
V: TRBV7-2; size: once; J: TRBJ2-3; length: 15; D: NA; CDR3: CASSPRRRGTDTQYF; DNA: TGTGCCAGCAGCCCAAGGAGGCGGGGCACAGATACGCAGTATTTT
V: TRBV19; size: once; J: TRBJ1-5; length: 17; D: TRBD1; CDR3: CASSTNRGPAGRQPQHF; DNA: TGTGCCAGTAGCACCAACAGGGGACCCGCGGGGCGGCAGCCCCAGCATTTT
V: TRBV19; size: NA; J: TRBJ1-1; length: 13; D: NA; CDR3: CASSIRGNTEAFF; DNA: TGTGCCAGTAGTATAAGGGGGAACACTGAAGCTTTCTTT
V: TRBV10-3; size: NA; J: TRBJ1-1; length: 12; D: TRBD1; CDR3: CAISDRGPEAFF; DNA: TGTGCCATCAGTGACAGGGGGCCTGAAGCTTTCTTT
V: TRBV10-3; size: NA; J: TRBJ1-1; length: 16; D: TRBD1; CDR3: CAIGSFVGQGATEAFF; DNA: TGTGCCATCGGCTCTTTCGTTGGACAGGGAGCCACTGAAGCTTTCTTT
V: TRBV15; size: NA; J: TRBJ2-3; length: 16; D: NA; CDR3: CATSIGRGGSTDTQYF; DNA: TGTGCCACCAGCATAGGGAGGGGGGGGTCTACAGATACGCAGTATTTT
V: TRBV5-6; size: NA; J: TRBJ2-7; length: 14; D: TRBD1; CDR3: CASSSPGTGNEQYF; DNA: TGTGCCAGCAGCTCCCCCGGGACAGGGAACGAGCAGTACTTC
V: TRBV4-3; size: NA; J: TRBJ1-6; length: 13; D: NA; CDR3: CASSFGNNSPLHF; DNA: TGCGCCAGCAGTTTCGGAAATAATTCACCCCTCCACTTT
V: TRBV5-8; size: NA; J: TRBJ2-7; length: 13; D: NA; CDR3: CASSLDGDYEQYF; DNA: TGTGCCAGCAGCTTGGACGGGGACTACGAGCAGTACTTC
V: TRBV6-1; size: NA; J: TRBJ2-1; length: 17; D: TRBD1; CDR3: CASSEWYGQGGYNEQFF; DNA: TGTGCCAGCAGTGAATGGTATGGACAGGGAGGTTACAATGAGCAGTTCTTC
V: TRBV9; size: NA; J: TRBJ1-5; length: 17; D: NA; CDR3: CASSVARARWVNQPQHF; DNA: TGTGCCAGCAGCGTAGCCAGGGCGCGGTGGGTCAATCAGCCCCAGCATTTT
V: TRBV5-3; size: NA; J: TRBJ2-1; length: 17; D: NA; CDR3: CARSLERCEDLEDEQFF; DNA: TGTGCCAGAAGCTTGGAGCGGTGTGAGGACCTGGAGGATGAGCAGTTCTTC
V: TRBV10-3; size: few; J: TRBJ2-1; length: 14; D: NA; CDR3: CAISAGPRGNEQFF; DNA: TGTGCCATCAGTGCCGGGCCGAGAGGGAATGAGCAGTTCTTC
V: TRBV5-1; size: NA; J: TRBJ2-3; length: 16; D: TRBD2; CDR3: CASSLAVAGGLDTQYF; DNA: TGCGCCAGCAGCTTGGCGGTAGCGGGGGGGCTAGATACGCAGTATTTT
V: TRBV7-6; size: NA; J: TRBJ1-2; length: 17; D: NA; CDR3: CASSLISGSTGTSGYTF; DNA: TGTGCCAGCAGCTTAATCAGTGGGTCAACAGGGACGAGTGGCTACACCTTC
V: TRBV7-9; size: NA; J: TRBJ1-1; length: 14; D: NA; CDR3: CASSLVGRDTEAFF; DNA: TGTGCCAGCAGCTTAGTGGGCAGGGACACTGAAGCTTTCTTT
V: TRBV5-4; size: NA; J: TRBJ2-2; length: 15; D: TRBD1; CDR3: CASSSGTGTPGELFF; DNA: TGTGCCAGCAGCTCCGGGACAGGGACTCCCGGGGAGCTGTTTTTT
V: TRBV7-2; size: NA; J: TRBJ2-7; length: 15; D: NA; CDR3: CASSPGGALGYEQYF; DNA: TGTGCCAGCAGTCCTGGGGGAGCCCTTGGGTACGAGCAGTACTTC
V: TRBV6-4; size: NA; J: TRBJ2-1; length: 13; D: NA; CDR3: CASSVEGTNEQFF; DNA: TGTGCCAGCAGCGTCGAGGGGACGAATGAGCAGTTCTTC
V: TRBV3-1/TRBV3-2; size: NA; J: TRBJ2-3; length: 12; D: NA; CDR3: CASSERDLTQYF; DNA: TGTGCCAGCAGCGAACGGGACCTTACGCAGTATTTT
V: TRBV19; size: NA; J: TRBJ2-7; length: 13; D: NA; CDR3: CASSTQVSYEQYF; DNA: TGTGCCAGTAGTACACAGGTTTCCTACGAGCAGTACTTC
V: TRBV15; size: NA; J: TRBJ1-2; length: 13; D: NA; CDR3: CATSRDAGDGYTF; DNA: TGTGCCACCAGCAGAGATGCGGGGGATGGCTACACCTTC
V: TRBV25-1; size: NA; J: TRBJ2-1; length: 16; D: TRBD1; CDR3: CASRATGTGRGNEQFF; DNA: TGTGCCAGCAGGGCCACCGGGACAGGGCGAGGGAATGAGCAGTTCTTC
V: TRBV30; size: NA; J: TRBJ1-1; length: 14; D: TRBD1; CDR3: CACLTGQGGLGAFF; DNA: TGTGCCTGCCTTACCGGACAGGGAGGATTGGGTGCTTTCTTT
V: TRBV19; size: NA; J: TRBJ2-5; length: 15; D: TRBD1; CDR3: CASSTRDRDLETQYF; DNA: TGTGCCAGTAGTACAAGGGACAGGGACTTAGAGACCCAGTACTTC